The T cell receptor (beta chain) described here comes from a study of beta chain features in type 1 diabetes. Study overall: Examination covered around 110 million sorted cells spanning all samples. Whole-study results and caveats: Shorter templates may be favored by PCR, equally so in patients and controls. Any HLA effect on TCRB rearrangement was left unresolved by small sub-analyses.

All of the isolated RNA was reverse transcribed, so expressed TCRB transcripts were sequenced. Assay: immunoSEQ multiplex PCR; the TCRdb copy retains only in-frame clones and omits some. The sample consists of about 410,000 clones, 11% to 15% of them appearing once. CDR1 and CDR2 (germline): SEHNR, FQNEAQ (reference sequence). The V gene lost 2 bases and the J gene lost 4 bases, with 11 bases spanning the gap. The CDR3 contains 14 residues. With regard to this clone: Antigen specificity is unknown.

The sequence was collected from a man younger than 45 in good health. The specimen was naive CD4+ T cells from blood. This chain connects TRBV7-9 to TRBJ1-1, with D possibly TRBD1 on 5 matching bases. CDR3 protein: CASSLHSGLTEAFF. As DNA, the CDR3 is TGTGCCAGCAGCTTACATTCGGGGCTCACTGAAGCTTTCTTT.